This is a list of T cell receptor beta chains from one sample in a study of graft-versus-host responses after intestinal transplantation. Sequenced by immunoSEQ multiplex PCR; TCRdb stores in-frame clones only, minus some. The sample has 9,500 to 15,000 clones, about 86% seen once. Sequenced material: PBMCs, taken around 130 days after transplant. All receptors come from a human patient who received an intestinal transplant, so some T cells may come from the graft donor. CDR3s include the opening cysteine and the closing phenylalanine or tryptophan. D genes are given only for firm matches. Clone size is given for some rows only: seen once, a few or many times, or a class if the clone is expanded.

len	abundance	v_gene	d_gene	j_gene	CDR3nt	CDR3aa
16	few	TRBV10-1	TRBD2	TRBJ2-7	TGCGCCAGCAGTGAGGGGACTAGCGGGAGAGGCTACGAGCAGTACTTC	CASSEGTSGRGYEQYF
12	NA	TRBV7-9	NA	TRBJ2-1	TGTGCCAGCAGCTCCTATGACCTTGAGCAGTTCTTC	CASSSYDLEQFF
15	few	TRBV6-4	TRBD2	TRBJ2-1	TGTGCCAGCAGTGACTCGTCTAGCGGGGGGAATGAGCAGTTCTTC	CASSDSSSGGNEQFF
13	NA	TRBV27	NA	TRBJ1-1	TGTGCCAGCAGTTTACGGGCAGCCTCTGAAGCTTTCTTT	CASSLRAASEAFF
18	NA	TRBV18	TRBD1	TRBJ2-4	TGTGCCAGCTCACCCGGGACAGCTTCTTTTTTAGCCAAAAACATTCAGTACTTC	CASSPGTASFLAKNIQYF
12	NA	TRBV18	NA	TRBJ2-7	TGTGCCAGCTCTGAGGACCGCTACGAGCAGTACTTC	CASSEDRYEQYF
13	few	TRBV6-4	TRBD1	TRBJ1-2	TGTGCCAGCAGTGGAACAGGGGAGGGTGGCTACACCTTC	CASSGTGEGGYTF
14	NA	TRBV5-5	NA	TRBJ2-7	TGTGCCAGCAGCTTGGCTGGCGGTTCCTACGAGCAGTACTTC	CASSLAGGSYEQYF
15	few	TRBV19	NA	TRBJ2-7	TGTGCCAGTAGTATAGGAGGCGCAGGGAATTACGAGCAGTACTTC	CASSIGGAGNYEQYF
13	NA	TRBV30	NA	TRBJ2-1	TGTGCCTGGAGCGGGGTGGTGAGGAATGAGCAGTTCTTC	CAWSGVVRNEQFF
15	NA	TRBV13	TRBD2	TRBJ2-7	TGTGCCAGCAGCCTCGTGCGGGAGGGCACCTACGAGCAGTACTTC	CASSLVREGTYEQYF
15	NA	TRBV12-5	TRBD2	TRBJ2-5	TGTGCTAGTGGTTTCCGAGCGGGAGACCAAGAGACCCAGTACTTC	CASGFRAGDQETQYF
16	few	TRBV11-1	TRBD1	TRBJ2-7	TGTGCCAGGGGGGACGTGGGACAGGGTCCCCCCTACGAGCAGTACTTC	CARGDVGQGPPYEQYF
15	NA	TRBV6-1	TRBD2	TRBJ2-3	TGTGCCAGCAGTCACCTAGCGGGTGGGGGGGATACGCAGTATTTT	CASSHLAGGGDTQYF
12	NA	TRBV30	NA	TRBJ2-1	TGTGCCTGGACCGCTCACTACAATGAGCAGTTCTTC	CAWTAHYNEQFF
13	NA	TRBV6-1	NA	TRBJ2-7	TGTGCCAGCACGGAAGAGGCACACTACGAGCAGTACTTC	CASTEEAHYEQYF
13	NA	TRBV7-2	NA	TRBJ2-7	TGTGCCAGCAGCCGGACGATTTTCTACGAGCAGTACTTC	CASSRTIFYEQYF
15	NA	TRBV19	NA	TRBJ1-5	TGTGCCAGTAGTGCGTCGGGAGCGCCCAATCAGCCCCAGCATTTT	CASSASGAPNQPQHF
11	once	TRBV7-2	NA	TRBJ2-7	TGTGCCAGCAGCTCCACCTACGAGCAGTACTTC	CASSSTYEQYF
17	NA	TRBV5-8	NA	TRBJ1-1	TGTGCCAGCAGCTTGGCGGAGGGTTTCTTTATGAACACTGAAGCTTTCTTT	CASSLAEGFFMNTEAFF
14	NA	TRBV4-1	NA	TRBJ2-3	TGCGCCAGCAGCCAAGGACAGAACACAGATACGCAGTATTTT	CASSQGQNTDTQYF
14	NA	TRBV29-1	TRBD1	TRBJ2-2	TGCAGCGTTGAAGTCTCACAGGGGGCCGGGGAGCTGTTTTTT	CSVEVSQGAGELFF
11	NA	TRBV6-5	NA	TRBJ1-1	TGTGCCAGCAGTTACAGGACTGAAGCTTTCTTT	CASSYRTEAFF
16	NA	TRBV6-4	TRBD2	TRBJ2-3	TGTGCCAGCAGTGACTCTAGCGGGGGGGCCACAGATACGCAGTATTTT	CASSDSSGGATDTQYF
14	NA	TRBV28	NA	TRBJ1-2	TGTGCCAGCAGTTTAGCAGGCAGTAACTATGGCTACACCTTC	CASSLAGSNYGYTF
14	few	TRBV9	NA	TRBJ1-4	TGTGCCAGCAGCAGTGCAGCCTCTAATGAAAAACTGTTTTTT	CASSSAASNEKLFF
16	NA	TRBV5-1	TRBD2	TRBJ2-1	TGCGCCAGCAGCCTTCCCGGGACTAGCGGGAGGAATGAGCAGTTCTTC	CASSLPGTSGRNEQFF
14	NA	TRBV30	NA	TRBJ1-1	TGTGCCTGGAGTTACCAGGTGTCGAACACTGAAGCTTTCTTT	CAWSYQVSNTEAFF
15	NA	TRBV5-1	TRBD1	TRBJ2-2	TGCGCCAGCGGAAGGACAGGGGCGAACACCGGGGAGCTGTTTTTT	CASGRTGANTGELFF
17	NA	TRBV4-1	TRBD2	TRBJ2-3	TGCGCCAGCAGCCAACATACCGGGACTAGCATCCCAGATACGCAGTATTTT	CASSQHTGTSIPDTQYF
11	NA	TRBV5-3	NA	TRBJ2-7	TGTGCCAGAAGACGGGACTACGAGCAGTACTTC	CARRRDYEQYF
15	NA	TRBV10-3	NA	TRBJ2-6	TGTGCCATCAGCCGACAGGACTCTGGGGCCAACGTCCTGACTTTC	CAISRQDSGANVLTF
13	NA	TRBV13	NA	TRBJ2-4	TGTGCCAGCAGCCCTGGGGGAGCTGACATTCAGTACTTC	CASSPGGADIQYF
14	NA	TRBV29-1	NA	TRBJ1-5	TGCAGCGTTGAATCGCCAGGGCACGGTCAGCCCCAGCATTTT	CSVESPGHGQPQHF
13	NA	TRBV30	TRBD2	TRBJ2-5	TGTGCCTGCGCCGGGGGGGCTGGGGAGACCCAGTACTTC	CACAGGAGETQYF
13	NA	TRBV5-3	TRBD1	TRBJ2-7	TGTGCCAGAAGCCGGGACAGGGTGTACGAGCAGTACTTC	CARSRDRVYEQYF
15	once	TRBV2	NA	TRBJ1-4	TGTGCCAGCAAACGAACGGGAGTGGTAAATGAAAAACTGTTTTTT	CASKRTGVVNEKLFF
14	NA	TRBV6-6	NA	TRBJ2-3	TGTGCCAGCAGCCACAAGGGGGTGGGAGATACGCAGTATTTT	CASSHKGVGDTQYF
13	NA	TRBV5-6	NA	TRBJ2-3	TGTGCCAGCAGGCTCGGGACGGCAGATACGCAGTATTTT	CASRLGTADTQYF
13	NA	TRBV7-9	NA	TRBJ1-5	TGTGCCAGCAGCCCAGGGGACAATCAGCCCCAGCATTTT	CASSPGDNQPQHF
12	NA	TRBV27	NA	TRBJ1-1	TGTGCCAGCAGTTTTGCTGGCACTGAAGCTTTCTTT	CASSFAGTEAFF
13	NA	TRBV6-6	NA	TRBJ2-7	TGTGCCAGCAGTTCAGCCCCAACCTACGAGCAGTACTTC	CASSSAPTYEQYF
14	NA	TRBV27	TRBD2	TRBJ2-7	TGTGCCAGCAGTTTATTGGGAGGGTCCTACGAGCAGTACTTC	CASSLLGGSYEQYF